This entry describes one T cell receptor beta chain. The data originate from a study of shared clonotypes between healthy human individuals. V lost 2 bases, J lost 6 bases, and 17 bases lay in between. The CDR3 is 15 amino acids. The germline gives CDR1 SGHRS, CDR2 YFSETQ. The naive CD8 fraction comprised CD45RO-negative cells positively selected for CCR7 and excluded terminally differentiated effector memory CD45RA+ cells. Sequencing used immunoSEQ multiplex PCR; TCRdb keeps in-frame clones, though not all of them. This table has about 2.1 million clones, more than 85% appearing once. The sequencing input was naive CD8+ T cells from PBMCs. The chain is built from TRBV5-1 and TRBJ1-2; D remains unclear. This TCR came from a man aged 18 to 35 in good health. Some clones in this sample may be carry-over from other donors' samples. In DNA, the CDR3 is TGCGCCAGCAGCTTAGCTGGAGGGCCCCCGGATGGCTACACCTTC. It is translated as CASSLAGGPPDGYTF.